A single sample is the source of the 8 T cell receptor beta chains below, sequenced in a study of blood T cell repertoires in COVID-19. Generated by immunoSEQ multiplex PCR, the TCRdb table keeps only in-frame clones and is missing some. The sample has around 200,000 clones, 83% seen once. What was sequenced was peripheral blood. The receptors stem from a middle-aged man with active or convalescent COVID-19.

The V call is TRBV30, the J call TRBJ2-7; TRBD2 agrees at 7 bases. The CDR3 runs 18 residues. V was pared by 3 bases and J by 1 base, with 18 bases of the junction left unmatched. Germline CDR1 GTSNPN, CDR2 SVGIG (reference sequence). The CDR3 loop reads CAWSPSRAEGGRSYEQYF. The CDR3 bases are TGTGCCTGGAGCCCCTCCCGGGCCGAGGGAGGGAGGTCCTACGAGCAGTACTTC.

This clone came up once. The chain couples TRBV11-2 to TRBJ1-2; 7 nucleotides match TRBD1. Germline trimming cut 3 bases from V and 2 bases from J; bases unmatched to any gene: 3. The germline CDR1 and CDR2 sequences are SGHAT and FQNNGV. This CDR3 comprises 14 residues. The CDR3 DNA follows: TGTGCCAGCAGCTTGTCACAGGGGAACTATGGCTACACCTTC. Protein sequence: CASSLSQGNYGYTF.

The chain recombines TRBV10-2 with TRBJ2-5; no reliable D call. Germline V gene lookup returns CDR1 WSHSY and CDR2 SAAADI. The V gene lost 2 bases and the J gene lost 5 bases, with 15 bases spanning the gap. The length of the CDR3 is 15 residues. In DNA form, the CDR3 reads TGCGCCAGCAGTGAGAGAAACTCCCCCAGGGAGACCCAGTACTTC. Translating gives CASSERNSPRETQYF.

The chain is built from TRBV18 and TRBJ2-2; unclear D gene. CDR1 is KGHSH and CDR2 is LQKENI in the germline V gene. The CDR3 has 13 amino acids. V lost 6 bases to trimming and J lost 7 bases, with 12 bases between them. The CDR3 DNA reads TGTGCCAGCTCCCCCCGAGGCGACGGGGAGCTGTTTTTT. Translated: CASSPRGDGELFF.

The chain has TRBV3-1 (or the pseudogene TRBV3-2) and TRBJ2-6; unclear D gene. Trimming stripped 1 base from V and 0 bases from J, with 13 bases between. CDR1 and CDR2 from the germline V gene are LGHDT and YNNKEL (reference sequence). The CDR3 extends over 18 amino acids. CDR3 in DNA: TGTGCCAGCAGCCAAGGATGGATAGGAGACTCTGGGGCCAACGTCCTGACTTTC. It is translated as CASSQGWIGDSGANVLTF.

This chain connects TRBV28 to TRBJ1-4, with 9 positions matching TRBD1. The CDR3 has 14 residues. J lost 7 bases, V lost 7 bases, and 7 bases had no gene match. Per germline, CDR1 MDHEN and CDR2 SYDVKM. CDR3 region: CASTRTGGSEKLFF. The CDR3 DNA reads TGTGCCAGCACTCGAACAGGGGGCTCTGAAAAACTGTTTTTT.

This clone was seen more than once but under ten times. The gene calls are TRBV19 and TRBJ2-1, with 11 bases aligning to TRBD2. CDR3 length: 19 residues. Germline V CDR1 and CDR2: LNHDA, SQIVND (reference sequence). Trimming took 4 bases from V and 6 from J; bases not matched to a gene: 17. CDR3 sequence: CASSRGRLAGGMVTNEQFF. The DNA for the CDR3 is TGTGCCAGTAGTAGGGGTAGGCTAGCGGGAGGTATGGTCACCAATGAGCAGTTCTTC. The variable domain in full, completed from reference TRBV19 and TRBJ2-1, reads DGGITQSPKYLFRKEGQNVTLSCEQNLNHDAMYWYRQDPGQGLRLIYYSQIVNDFQKGDIAEGYSVSREKKESFPLTVTSAQKNPTAFYLCASSRGRLAGGMVTNEQFFGPGTRLTVL.

The rearrangement links TRBV27 to TRBJ2-5, with D perhaps TRBD1 (5 bases). V was clipped by 1 base and J by 2 bases, with 8 bases between them. CDR3 length equals 14 residues. Germline V lookup: CDR1 MNHEY, CDR2 SMNVEV (reference sequence). This chain's CDR3 is CASSLWGKQETQYF. Written as DNA, the CDR3 is TGTGCCAGCAGTTTATGGGGCAAGCAAGAGACCCAGTACTTC.